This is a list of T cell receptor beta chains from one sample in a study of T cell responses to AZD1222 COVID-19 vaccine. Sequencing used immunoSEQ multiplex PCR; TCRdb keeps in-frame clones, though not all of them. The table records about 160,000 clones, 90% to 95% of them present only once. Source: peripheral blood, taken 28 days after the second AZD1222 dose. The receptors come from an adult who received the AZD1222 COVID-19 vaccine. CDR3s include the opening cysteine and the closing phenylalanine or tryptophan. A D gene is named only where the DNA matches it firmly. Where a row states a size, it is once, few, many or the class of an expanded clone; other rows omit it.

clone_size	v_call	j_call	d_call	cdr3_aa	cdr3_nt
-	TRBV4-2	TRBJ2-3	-	CASSPIERYTDTQYF	TGTGCCAGCAGCCCTATCGAGAGATACACAGATACGCAGTATTTT
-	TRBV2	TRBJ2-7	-	CASLPHLYEQYF	TGTGCCAGCCTTCCTCACTTATACGAGCAGTACTTC
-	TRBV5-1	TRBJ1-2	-	CASSNGPVRYGYTF	TGCGCCAGCAGCAACGGACCAGTCCGCTATGGCTACACCTTC
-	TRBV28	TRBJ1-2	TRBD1	CASRVPAGQEANYGYTF	TGTGCCAGCAGGGTCCCCGCGGGACAGGAAGCTAACTATGGCTACACCTTC
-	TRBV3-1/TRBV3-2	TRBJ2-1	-	CASSQGRQNNEQFF	TGTGCCAGCAGCCAAGGAAGGCAAAACAATGAGCAGTTCTTC
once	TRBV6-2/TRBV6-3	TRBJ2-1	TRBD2	CASSLAGGPYNEQFF	TGTGCCAGCAGTTTAGCGGGAGGGCCGTACAATGAGCAGTTCTTC
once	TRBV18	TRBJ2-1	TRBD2	CASSGAWRGKGVNEQFF	TGTGCCAGCTCGGGAGCTTGGCGGGGGAAAGGAGTCAATGAGCAGTTCTTC
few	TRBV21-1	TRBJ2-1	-	CASSKCDGTPDCSYNEQFF	TGTGCCAGCAGCAAGTGCGACGGGACTCCTGATTGCTCCTACAATGAGCAGTTCTTC
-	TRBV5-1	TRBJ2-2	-	CASTLVPTGELFF	TGCGCCAGCACGCTAGTCCCGACCGGGGAGCTGTTTTTT
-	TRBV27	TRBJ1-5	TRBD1	CASGRDRINQPQHF	TGTGCCAGCGGGAGGGACAGGATAAATCAGCCCCAGCATTTT
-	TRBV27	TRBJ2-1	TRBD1	CASSSRDSSYNEQFF	TGTGCCAGCAGTTCCCGGGACAGCTCCTACAATGAGCAGTTCTTC
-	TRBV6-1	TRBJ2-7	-	CASSEATSTYEQYF	TGTGCCAGCAGTGAAGCGACTTCAACCTACGAGCAGTACTTC
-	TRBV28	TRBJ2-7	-	CASSPGGQSYEQYF	TGTGCCAGCAGTCCCGGGGGACAAAGCTACGAGCAGTACTTC
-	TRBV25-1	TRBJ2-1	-	CASSGTSKTYNEQFF	TGTGCCAGCAGTGGTACCTCCAAGACTTACAATGAGCAGTTCTTC
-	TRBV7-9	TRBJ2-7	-	CASSGRLGSSYEQYF	TGTGCCAGCAGCGGGAGACTAGGAAGCTCCTACGAGCAGTACTTC
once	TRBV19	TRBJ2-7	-	CASSAEGSVVSYEQYF	TGTGCCAGTAGTGCCGAAGGGTCGGTGGTCTCCTACGAGCAGTACTTC
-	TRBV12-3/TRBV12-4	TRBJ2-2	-	CASSLGDTGELFF	TGTGCCAGCAGTTTAGGTGATACCGGGGAGCTGTTTTTT
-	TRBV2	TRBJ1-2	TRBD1	CASSSDRAYGYTF	TGTGCCAGCAGCTCCGACAGGGCCTATGGCTACACCTTC
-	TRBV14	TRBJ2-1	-	CASSPWGGTYYNEQFF	TGTGCCAGCAGCCCCTGGGGCGGGACTTACTACAATGAGCAGTTCTTC
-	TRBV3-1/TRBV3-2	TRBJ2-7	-	CASSQVQFEQYF	TGTGCCAGCAGCCAAGTTCAGTTCGAGCAGTACTTC
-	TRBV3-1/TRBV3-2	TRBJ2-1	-	CASSRDGSSYNEQFF	TGTGCCAGCAGCCGGGACGGAAGCTCCTACAATGAGCAGTTCTTC
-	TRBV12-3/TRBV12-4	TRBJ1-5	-	CASSFSEDQPQHF	TGTGCCAGCAGTTTTTCAGAGGATCAGCCCCAGCATTTT
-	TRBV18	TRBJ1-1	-	CASSPTWGADTEAFF	TGTGCCAGCTCCCCTACCTGGGGGGCCGACACTGAAGCTTTCTTT
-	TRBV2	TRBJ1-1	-	CASVARYTEAFF	TGTGCCAGCGTGGCTAGGTACACTGAAGCTTTCTTT
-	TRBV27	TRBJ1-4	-	CASGGPPQLFF	TGTGCCAGCGGCGGGCCACCTCAACTGTTTTTT
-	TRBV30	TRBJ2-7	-	CAWSVFELVTYEQYF	TGTGCCTGGAGTGTATTCGAGCTAGTCACCTACGAGCAGTACTTC
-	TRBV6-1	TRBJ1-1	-	CASSETAGTEAFF	TGTGCCAGCAGTGAGACAGCTGGCACTGAAGCTTTCTTT
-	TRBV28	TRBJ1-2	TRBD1	CASRLQGANGYTF	TGTGCCAGCAGATTACAGGGGGCCAATGGCTACACCTTC
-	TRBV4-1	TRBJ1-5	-	CASSQVAGNQPQHF	TGCGCCAGCAGCCAAGTTGCAGGTAACCAGCCCCAGCATTTT
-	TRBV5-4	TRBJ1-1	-	CASSLAGRVTEAFF	TGTGCCAGCAGCTTGGCCGGCAGGGTCACTGAAGCTTTCTTT
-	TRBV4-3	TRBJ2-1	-	CASSHRPDYNEQFF	TGCGCCAGCAGCCATCGTCCGGATTACAATGAGCAGTTCTTC
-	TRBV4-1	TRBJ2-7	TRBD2	CASSQEDGGTSGLFSYEQYF	TGCGCCAGCAGCCAAGAAGATGGAGGGACTAGCGGGCTCTTCTCCTACGAGCAGTACTTC
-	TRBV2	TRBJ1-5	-	CASSEWEGDQPQHF	TGTGCCAGCAGTGAATGGGAAGGGGATCAGCCCCAGCATTTT
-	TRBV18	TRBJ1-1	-	CASSPPSIRNTEAFF	TGTGCCAGCTCACCACCATCTATTCGGAACACTGAAGCTTTCTTT
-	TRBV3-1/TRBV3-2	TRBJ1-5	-	CASSHPTRSNQPQHF	TGTGCCAGCAGCCACCCGACCAGGAGCAATCAGCCCCAGCATTTT
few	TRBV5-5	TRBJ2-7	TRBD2	CASSLYHAGAYEQYF	TGTGCCAGCAGCTTGTATCACGCGGGAGCTTACGAGCAGTACTTC
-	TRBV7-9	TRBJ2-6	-	CASSFSLAGSSGANVLTF	TGTGCCAGCAGCTTTTCTCTGGCAGGGAGCTCTGGGGCCAACGTCCTGACTTTC
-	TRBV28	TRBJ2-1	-	CASRGAGGPHEQFF	TGTGCCAGCAGAGGGGCAGGGGGGCCCCATGAGCAGTTCTTC
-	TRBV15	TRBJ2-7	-	CATSREGGRSEQYF	TGTGCCACCAGCAGAGAAGGTGGAAGGAGCGAGCAGTACTTC
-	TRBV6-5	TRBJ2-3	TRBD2	CASSSPGAGADTQYF	TGTGCCAGCAGTTCCCCCGGGGCGGGAGCAGATACGCAGTATTTT
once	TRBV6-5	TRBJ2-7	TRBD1	CASRASGTGVYEQYF	TGTGCCAGCAGGGCCTCCGGGACAGGAGTCTACGAGCAGTACTTC
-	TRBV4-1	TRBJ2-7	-	CASSQISGEQYF	TGCGCCAGCAGCCAAATAAGCGGCGAGCAGTACTTC
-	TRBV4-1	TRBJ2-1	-	CASSQGSGRGSNEQFF	TGCGCCAGCAGCCAAGGGTCAGGTAGGGGGAGCAATGAGCAGTTCTTC
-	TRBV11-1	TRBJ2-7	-	CASSPKDGSYEQYF	TGTGCCAGCAGCCCTAAGGACGGGTCCTACGAGCAGTACTTC
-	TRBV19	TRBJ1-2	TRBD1	CASSIGGGTAYGYTF	TGTGCCAGTAGTATCGGGGGTGGGACAGCCTATGGCTACACCTTC
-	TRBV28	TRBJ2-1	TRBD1	CASSPHGQGINEQFF	TGTGCCAGCAGTCCCCATGGACAGGGGATCAATGAGCAGTTCTTC
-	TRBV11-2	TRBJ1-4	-	CASSWTTNEKLFF	TGTGCCAGCAGCTGGACGACTAATGAAAAACTGTTTTTT
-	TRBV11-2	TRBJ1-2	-	CASSPPGTHYGYTF	TGTGCCAGCAGCCCGCCTGGGACCCACTATGGCTACACCTTC
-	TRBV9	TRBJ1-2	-	CASSVGPGTNSYTF	TGTGCCAGCAGCGTAGGGCCAGGGACGAACAGCTACACCTTC
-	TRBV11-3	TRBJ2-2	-	CASSFTGGGELFF	TGTGCCAGCAGCTTCACAGGCGGGGGGGAGCTGTTTTTT
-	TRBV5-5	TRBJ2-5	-	CASSLVGLTQETQYF	TGTGCCAGCAGCTTGGTAGGCTTGACTCAAGAGACCCAGTACTTC
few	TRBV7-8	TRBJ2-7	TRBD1	CASSLGDRGLASYEQYF	TGTGCCAGCAGCTTAGGTGACAGGGGGCTTGCAAGCTACGAGCAGTACTTC
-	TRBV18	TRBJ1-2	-	CASSPPGDSIYGYTF	TGTGCCAGCTCACCACCCGGAGACAGTATCTATGGCTACACCTTC
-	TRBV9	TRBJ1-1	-	CASSVEQKGEAFF	TGTGCCAGCAGCGTAGAACAGAAGGGGGAAGCTTTCTTT
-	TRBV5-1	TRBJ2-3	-	CASSLEAGSTDTQYF	TGCGCCAGCAGCTTGGAGGCAGGAAGCACAGATACGCAGTATTTT
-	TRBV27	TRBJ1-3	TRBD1	CASSPRGIGSGNTIYF	TGTGCCAGCAGTCCCAGGGGGATAGGGTCAGGAAACACCATATATTTT
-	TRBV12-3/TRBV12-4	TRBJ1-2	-	CASSLTNYGYTF	TGTGCCAGCAGTTTGACTAACTATGGCTACACCTTC
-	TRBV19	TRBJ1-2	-	CASSTLSSGYTF	TGTGCCAGTAGTACCTTGTCAAGTGGCTACACCTTC
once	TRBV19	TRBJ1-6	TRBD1	CASSGTVNSPLHF	TGTGCCAGTAGTGGGACAGTGAATTCACCCCTCCACTTT
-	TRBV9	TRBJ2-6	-	CASSDLPTGAGANVLTF	TGTGCCAGCAGCGACCTACCGACAGGCGCTGGGGCCAACGTCCTGACTTTC